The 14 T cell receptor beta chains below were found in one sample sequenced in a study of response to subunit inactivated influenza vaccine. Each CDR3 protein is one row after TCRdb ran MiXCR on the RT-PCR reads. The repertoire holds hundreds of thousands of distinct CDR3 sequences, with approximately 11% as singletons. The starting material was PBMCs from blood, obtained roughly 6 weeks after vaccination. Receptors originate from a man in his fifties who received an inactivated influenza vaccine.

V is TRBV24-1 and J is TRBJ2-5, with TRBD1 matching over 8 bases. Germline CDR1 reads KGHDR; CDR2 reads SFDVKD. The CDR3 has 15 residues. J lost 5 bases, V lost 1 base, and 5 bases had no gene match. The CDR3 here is CATSDLTGGTETQYF. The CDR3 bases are TGTGCCACCAGTGATTTAACAGGGGGTACGGAGACCCAGTACTTC.

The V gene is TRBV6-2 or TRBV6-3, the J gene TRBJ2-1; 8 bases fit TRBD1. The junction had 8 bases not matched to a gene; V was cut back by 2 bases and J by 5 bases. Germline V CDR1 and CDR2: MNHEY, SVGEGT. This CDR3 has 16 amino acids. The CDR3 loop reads CASSYHDRGRNNEQFF. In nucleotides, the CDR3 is TGTGCCAGCAGTTACCACGACAGGGGTAGGAACAATGAGCAGTTCTTC.

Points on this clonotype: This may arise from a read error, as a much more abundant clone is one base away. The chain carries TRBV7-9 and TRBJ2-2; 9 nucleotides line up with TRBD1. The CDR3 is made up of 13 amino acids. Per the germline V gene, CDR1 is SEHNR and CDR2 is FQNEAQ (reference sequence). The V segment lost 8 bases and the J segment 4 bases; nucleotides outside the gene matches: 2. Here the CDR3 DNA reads TGTGCCAGCGGACAGGGGACCACCGGGGAGCTGTTTTTT. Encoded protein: CASGQGTTGELFF.

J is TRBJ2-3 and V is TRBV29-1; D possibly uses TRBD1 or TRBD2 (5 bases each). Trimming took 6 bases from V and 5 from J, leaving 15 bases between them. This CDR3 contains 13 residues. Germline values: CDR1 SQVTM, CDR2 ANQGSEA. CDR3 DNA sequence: TGCAGCGTATGCCCAGGGAGTCTAGATACGCAGTATTTT. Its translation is CSVCPGSLDTQYF.

CDR3 nucleotides: TGTGCCAGCAGCTTTCGGAGGGAGCGATATAATGAGCAGTTCTTC. Its protein is CASSFRRERYNEQFF. The chain couples TRBV7-9 to TRBJ2-1; tentatively, D is TRBD2 (6 bases). Germline V gene lookup returns CDR1 SEHNR and CDR2 FQNEAQ (reference sequence). The length of the CDR3 is 15 residues. Trimming left V 3 bases short and J 7 bases short, with 16 bases between.

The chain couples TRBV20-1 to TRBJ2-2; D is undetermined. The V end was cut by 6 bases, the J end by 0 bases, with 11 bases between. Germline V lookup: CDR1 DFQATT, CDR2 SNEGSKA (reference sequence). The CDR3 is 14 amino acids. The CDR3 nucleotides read TGCAGTGCCATGAATATGGCGAACACCGGGGAGCTGTTTTTT. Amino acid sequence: CSAMNMANTGELFF.

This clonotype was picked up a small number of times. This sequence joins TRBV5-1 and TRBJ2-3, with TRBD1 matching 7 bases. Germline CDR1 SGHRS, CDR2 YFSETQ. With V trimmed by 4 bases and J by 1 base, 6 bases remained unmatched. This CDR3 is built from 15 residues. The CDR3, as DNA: TGCGCCAGCAGCCGCGAGGGGGCTGGCACAGATACGCAGTATTTT. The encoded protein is CASSREGAGTDTQYF.

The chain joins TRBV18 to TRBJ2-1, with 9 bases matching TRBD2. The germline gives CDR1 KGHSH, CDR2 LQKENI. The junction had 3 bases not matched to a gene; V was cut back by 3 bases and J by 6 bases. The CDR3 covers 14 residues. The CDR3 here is CASSPPTSGNEQFF. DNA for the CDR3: TGTGCCAGCTCACCTCCGACTAGCGGCAATGAGCAGTTCTTC.

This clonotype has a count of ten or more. The DNA for the CDR3 is TGCAGTGCTCCGCGAACCGGGACACTCTACAATGAGCAGTTCTTC. It translates to CSAPRTGTLYNEQFF. V gene TRBV20-1 combines with J gene TRBJ2-1; D is possibly TRBD1 (6 bases). CDR3 size: 15 residues. Between the trimmed V and J ends, which lost 5 bases and 3 bases, there was a span of 17 bases. Germline V gene lookup returns CDR1 DFQATT and CDR2 SNEGSKA (reference sequence).

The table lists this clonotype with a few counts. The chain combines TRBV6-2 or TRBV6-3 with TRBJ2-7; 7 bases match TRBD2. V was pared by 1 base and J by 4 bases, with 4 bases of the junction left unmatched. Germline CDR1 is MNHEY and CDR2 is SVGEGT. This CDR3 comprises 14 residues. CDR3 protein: CASSYFASGYEQYF. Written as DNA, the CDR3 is TGTGCCAGCAGTTACTTTGCTAGCGGATACGAGCAGTACTTC.

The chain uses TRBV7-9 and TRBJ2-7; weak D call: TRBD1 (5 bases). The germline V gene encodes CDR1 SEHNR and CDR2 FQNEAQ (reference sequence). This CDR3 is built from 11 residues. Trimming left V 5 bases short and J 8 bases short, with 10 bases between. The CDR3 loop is CASSPDNKQYF. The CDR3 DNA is TGTGCCAGCAGCCCGGACAACAAGCAGTACTTC. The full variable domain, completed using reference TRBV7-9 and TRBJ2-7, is DTGVSQNPRHKITKRGQNVTFRCDPISEHNRLYWYRQTLGQGPEFLTYFQNEAQLEKSRLLSDRFSAERPKGSFSTLEIQRTEQGDSAMYLCASSPDNKQYFGPGTRLTVT.

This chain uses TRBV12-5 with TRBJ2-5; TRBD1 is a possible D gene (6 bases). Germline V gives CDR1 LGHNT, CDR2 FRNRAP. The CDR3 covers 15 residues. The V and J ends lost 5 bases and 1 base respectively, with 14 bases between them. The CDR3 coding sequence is TGTGCTAGTGGTGCTTCCGGGACACGCCAAGAGACCCAGTACTTC. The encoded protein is CASGASGTRQETQYF.

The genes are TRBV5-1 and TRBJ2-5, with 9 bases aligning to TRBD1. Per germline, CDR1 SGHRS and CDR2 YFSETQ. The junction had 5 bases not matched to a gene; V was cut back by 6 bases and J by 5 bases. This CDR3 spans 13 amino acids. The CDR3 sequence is CASKQGADETQYF. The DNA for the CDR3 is TGCGCCAGCAAACAGGGGGCCGATGAGACCCAGTACTTC.

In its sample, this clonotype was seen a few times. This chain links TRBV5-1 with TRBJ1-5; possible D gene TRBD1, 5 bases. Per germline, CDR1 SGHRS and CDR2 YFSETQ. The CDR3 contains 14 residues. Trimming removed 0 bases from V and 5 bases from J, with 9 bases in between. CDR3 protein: CASSLGDYDQPQHF. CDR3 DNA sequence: TGCGCCAGCAGCTTGGGGGACTACGATCAGCCCCAGCATTTT.